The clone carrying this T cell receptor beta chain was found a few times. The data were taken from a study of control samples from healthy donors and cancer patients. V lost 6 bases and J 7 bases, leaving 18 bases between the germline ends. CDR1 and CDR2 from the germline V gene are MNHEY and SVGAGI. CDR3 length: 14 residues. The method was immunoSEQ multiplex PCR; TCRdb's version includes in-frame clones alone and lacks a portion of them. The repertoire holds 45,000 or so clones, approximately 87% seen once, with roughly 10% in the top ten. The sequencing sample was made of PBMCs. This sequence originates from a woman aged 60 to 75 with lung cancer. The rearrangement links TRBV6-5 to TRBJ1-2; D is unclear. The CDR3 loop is CASRIGPVEAGYTF. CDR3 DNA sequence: TGTGCCAGCAGGATCGGACCGGTGGAGGCTGGCTACACCTTC.